This is a list of T cell receptor beta chains from one sample in a study of T-cell reconstitution after alpha-beta-depleted transplantation in children. TCRdb fed the PCR reads into MiXCR, producing one record per CDR3 protein. In the table there are some 550,000 distinct CDR3 sequences, around 23% of which are singletons. The input for sequencing was PBMCs, mostly from graft donor cells, taken 360 days after TCRalphabeta/CD19-depleted stem cell transplant. Source of these receptors: a boy under two years old who had a stem cell transplant for acute myeloid leukemia, so the T cells may come from the graft donor. CDR3s include the opening cysteine and the closing phenylalanine or tryptophan. The order of the fields is D gene, V gene, J gene, clone size, CDR3 DNA, CDR3 protein. A D gene is named only where the DNA matches it firmly. Size values are once, few and many counts, or a class for expanded clones, and some rows have none.

>.|TRBV12-3/TRBV12-4|TRBJ2-3|few
TGTGCCAGCAGCCCGCCAGGGGCAAGGGCAGATACGCAGTATTTT
CASSPPGARADTQYF
>.|TRBV20-1|TRBJ2-3|.
TGCAGTGCTAGAGATCTGACTAGAAGCACAGATACGCAGTATTTT
CSARDLTRSTDTQYF
>.|TRBV20-1|TRBJ2-1|few
TGCAGTGCCCGATATAGGGGGGGCGATGAGCAGTTCTTC
CSARYRGGDEQFF
>.|TRBV18|TRBJ2-3|.
TGTGCCAGCTCACCGCAACTAGACCCTAGCACAGATACGCAGTATTTT
CASSPQLDPSTDTQYF
>TRBD1|TRBV19|TRBJ2-1|.
TGTGCCAGTAGTCGGACGGACAGGGTAACGAATGAGCAGTTCTTC
CASSRTDRVTNEQFF
>.|TRBV7-9|TRBJ2-7|few
TGTGCCAGCAGCTTATCGGACGGAGCTACGGACGAGCAGTACTTC
CASSLSDGATDEQYF
>.|TRBV29-1|TRBJ2-2|few
TGCAGCGTTGTAACCGCGACCACCGGGGAGCTGTTTTTT
CSVVTATTGELFF
>.|TRBV7-2|TRBJ2-1|many
TGTGCCAGCAGCCACAGGGTAAGAGCGAATGAGCAGTTCTTC
CASSHRVRANEQFF
>.|TRBV20-1|TRBJ2-7|.
TGCAGTGCTAGAGACCCCTGGACAGCCACCTACGAGCAGTACTTC
CSARDPWTATYEQYF
>TRBD1|TRBV12-3/TRBV12-4|TRBJ2-3|few
TGTGCCAGTGCCTCCCCGCCGGGACAGGGTGAAGATACGCAGTATTTT
CASASPPGQGEDTQYF
>.|TRBV7-6|TRBJ2-5|few
TGTGCCAGCAGCTTACGCAGCCCAGAGACCCAGTACTTC
CASSLRSPETQYF
>.|TRBV15|TRBJ1-4|few
TGTGCCACCAGCCGAAGACAGGCCTTTAATAATGAAAAACTGTTTTTT
CATSRRQAFNNEKLFF
>TRBD2|TRBV20-1|TRBJ2-7|few
TGCAGTGCAATAGCGGGGGGTTCCTACGAGCAGTACTTC
CSAIAGGSYEQYF
>.|TRBV7-6|TRBJ2-3|many
TGTGCCAGCAGCTTAGTAGTGGGGGCGGCGGATACGCAGTATTTT
CASSLVVGAADTQYF
>TRBD1|TRBV20-1|TRBJ1-2|many
TGCAGTGCTAGAGGTCGAACAGGGGAGACTAACTATGGCTACACCTTC
CSARGRTGETNYGYTF
>TRBD2|TRBV20-1|TRBJ2-1|.
TGCAGTGCTAGGAAAGCGGGGGGGCGTTTAGTTGGCCCCTACAATGAGCAGTTCTTC
CSARKAGGRLVGPYNEQFF
>TRBD1|TRBV10-3|TRBJ1-2|few
TGTGCCATCAGTGTCGGCAGGGGGGAAGGGCCCTCCCATGGCTACACCTTC
CAISVGRGEGPSHGYTF
>.|TRBV5-1|TRBJ2-1|.
TGCGCCAGCAGCGCCGGACTACCGGTTGAGCAGTTCTTC
CASSAGLPVEQFF
>.|TRBV28|TRBJ1-5|.
TGTGCCAGCAGTCGACGGGGGCCCAATCAGCCCCAGCATTTT
CASSRRGPNQPQHF